This T cell receptor beta chain was recorded in a study of CD8 T cells in ankylosing spondylitis. Study findings and constraints: Past studies reported some motif variants in reactive arthritis synovial fluid and blood. Among TCR beta sequences, a motif of several highly homologous variants appeared characteristic of ankylosing spondylitis blood. CD8+ disease-linked clones were present at relatively low frequencies in blood. Matched ankylosing spondylitis synovial fluid reportedly contained a significantly enriched population of disease-linked clones.

This clonotype has a count of ten or more. The antigen is unknown. CDR3 length equals 15 residues. V was pared by 3 bases and J by 0 bases, with 9 bases between. The germline V gene encodes CDR1 MDHEN and CDR2 SYDVKM. In making TCR beta libraries, quantitative 5'-RACE with molecular barcodes was used. TCRdb ran MiXCR on the 5' RACE reads and lists one entry per CDR3 protein. The sample lists 450,000 to 550,000 distinct CDR3 sequences; about 5% were seen once. The chain employs TRBV28 and TRBJ2-1; possibly TRBD2 for D (6 bases). Sequenced: blood, either unsorted or a sorted T cell fraction (not recorded which). The TCR originated in a male donor with ankylosing spondylitis. The CDR3 sequence: CASSFIGSSYNEQFF. CDR3 DNA sequence: TGTGCCAGCAGTTTTATCGGGAGCTCCTACAATGAGCAGTTCTTC. The complete variable domain, with remaining parts taken from reference TRBV28 and TRBJ2-1, reads DVKVTQSSRYLVKRTGEKVFLECVQDMDHENMFWYRQDPGLGLRLIYFSYDVKMKEKGDIPEGYSVSREKKERFSLILESASTNQTSMYLCASSFIGSSYNEQFFGPGTRLTVL.